The T cell receptor (beta chain) under discussion was sequenced for a study of T cells in Graves' hyperthyroidism and ophthalmopathy. Germline lookup yields CDR1 SGDLS and CDR2 YYNGEE. This CDR3 is built from 14 residues. The junction had 2 bases not matched to a gene; V was cut back by 0 bases and J by 5 bases. Every diagnosis used clinical symptoms, serum thyroxine and TRAb, thyroid ultrasound and orbital computed tomography. The blood sample dates from first hyperthyroidism diagnosis, preceding any ophthalmopathy symptoms. This clonotype was detected ten times or more. Amplification yielded TCR beta CDR3 regions, with RNA transcripts as the source. A set of HTBI primers served as the primers for a first-round RT-PCR of the TCR CDR3. TCRdb passed the multiplex PCR reads through MiXCR, listing each CDR3 protein once. Of 550,000 to 850,000 distinct CDR3 sequences in the sample, approximately 19% were seen once.

The gene calls are TRBV9 and TRBJ2-5, with 9 bases lining up with TRBD1. This TCR was recovered from a woman aged 45-59 years with Graves' hyperthyroidism that later progressed to Graves' ophthalmopathy. The specimen sequenced was blood. The CDR3 loop is CASSVAGTGETQYF. As DNA, the CDR3 is TGTGCCAGCAGCGTAGCGGGGACAGGGGAGACCCAGTACTTC.